These 9 T cell receptor beta chains were sequenced from one sample in a study of blood T cell repertoires in COVID-19. Libraries were prepared by immunoSEQ multiplex PCR; TCRdb keeps only in-frame clonotypes and omits some of them. The profile shows about 300,000 clones, about 88% of them singletons. Sequenced sample: peripheral blood. These receptors were collected from a man in his 70s with acute or convalescent COVID-19.

CDR3 coding DNA: TGTGCCAGCAGCGCCCCCAGAAACAGATATAGCACAGATACGCAGTATTTT. Protein sequence: CASSAPRNRYSTDTQYF. The chain employs TRBV9 and TRBJ2-3, with D hard to call. V dropped 3 bases and J dropped 0 bases, with 17 bases sitting between them. In germline, CDR1 is SGDLS, CDR2 YYNGEE. This CDR3 contains 17 residues.

CDR3 sequence: CASRLQGNYGYTF. CDR3 nucleotide sequence: TGTGCCAGCAGGTTACAGGGGAACTATGGCTACACCTTC. The chain has TRBV27 and TRBJ1-2; 7 bases map to TRBD1. J gave up 2 bases and V 6 bases, and 3 bases lay outside the gene matches. Germline V gene lookup returns CDR1 MNHEY and CDR2 SMNVEV (reference sequence). The CDR3 length is 13 residues.

The J gene is TRBJ2-2, the V gene TRBV28, with TRBD2 as a possible D gene (5 bases). The CDR3 is made up of 13 amino acids. The V end was cut by 5 bases, the J end by 6 bases, with 10 bases between. The germline gives CDR1 MDHEN, CDR2 SYDVKM. DNA for the CDR3: TGTGCCAGCAGTCTACCGGGATCCGGGGAGCTGTTTTTT. It codes for CASSLPGSGELFF.

The CDR3 DNA follows: TGTGCCAGCAGTGACGCTAGCGGGAATCGGTACGAGCAGTACTTC. Its translation is CASSDASGNRYEQYF. J is TRBJ2-7 and V is TRBV6-1, with 9 bases lining up with TRBD2. Looked up from germline, CDR1 is MNHNS and CDR2 is SASEGT. Trimming cost V 3 bases and J 4 bases; bases outside gene matches: 7. CDR3 length: 15 residues.

The V and J genes are TRBV10-3 and TRBJ1-3; D is perhaps TRBD1 (5 bases). The CDR3 totals 16 residues. Germline values: CDR1 ENHRY, CDR2 SYGVKD. V lost 3 bases and J 0 bases, leaving 12 bases between the germline ends. The DNA for the CDR3 is TGTGCCATCAGTGACAGGGCCGGAGACTCTGGAAACACCATATATTTT. It specifies CAISDRAGDSGNTIYF.

The chain joins TRBV7-9 to TRBJ1-1; 12 bases are shared with TRBD1. J lost 7 bases, V lost 4 bases, and 10 bases had no gene match. Germline V lookup: CDR1 SEHNR, CDR2 FQNEAQ (reference sequence). The CDR3 contains 16 residues. CDR3: CASSWGDRGPVNEAFF. The CDR3 nucleotides are TGTGCCAGCAGCTGGGGGGACAGGGGGCCGGTAAATGAAGCTTTCTTT.

This chain uses TRBV29-1 with TRBJ2-2; a weak D match, TRBD2 (7 bases). Germline CDR1 SQVTM, CDR2 ANQGSEA. The CDR3 spans 15 residues. Trimming removed 5 bases at V and 1 base at J, with 14 bases between. The CDR3 coding sequence is TGCAGCGTTAGAGGGGGGGCAGGGAACACCGGGGAGCTGTTTTTT. It specifies CSVRGGAGNTGELFF.

This clone appeared a few times. The V and J genes are TRBV5-1 and TRBJ1-2, with a weak D call TRBD1 (5 bases). CDR3 length equals 13 residues. CDR1 and CDR2 from the germline V gene are SGHRS and YFSETQ. V was clipped by 6 bases and J by 3 bases, with 12 bases between them. The CDR3 nucleotides read TGCGCCAGCACCATGGGGGGACACTATGGCTACACCTTC. The encoded protein is CASTMGGHYGYTF.

This chain uses TRBV27 with TRBJ2-3; 8 bases line up with TRBD2. Germline V CDR1 and CDR2: MNHEY, SMNVEV (reference sequence). V lost 0 bases to trimming and J lost 1 base; unmatched junction nucleotides: 6. The CDR3 has 17 amino acids. The CDR3 spells CASSLSRRGGRTDTQYF. The CDR3 DNA reads TGTGCCAGCAGTTTATCGCGACGGGGGGGCCGCACAGATACGCAGTATTTT.